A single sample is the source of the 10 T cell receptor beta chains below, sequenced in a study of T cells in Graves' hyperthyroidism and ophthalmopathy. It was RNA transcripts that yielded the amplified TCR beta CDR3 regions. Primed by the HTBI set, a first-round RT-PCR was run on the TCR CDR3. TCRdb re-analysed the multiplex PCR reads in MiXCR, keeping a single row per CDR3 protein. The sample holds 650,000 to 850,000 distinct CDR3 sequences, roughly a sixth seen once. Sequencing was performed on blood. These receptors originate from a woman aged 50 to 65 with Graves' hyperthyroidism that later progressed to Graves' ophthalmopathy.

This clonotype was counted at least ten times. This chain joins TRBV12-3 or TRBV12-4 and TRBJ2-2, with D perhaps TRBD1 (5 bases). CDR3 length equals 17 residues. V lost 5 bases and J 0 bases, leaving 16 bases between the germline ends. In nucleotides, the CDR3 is TGTGCCAGCAGTCAAGGAAGGGGTTGGTCGAACACCGGGGAGCTGTTTTTT. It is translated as CASSQGRGWSNTGELFF.

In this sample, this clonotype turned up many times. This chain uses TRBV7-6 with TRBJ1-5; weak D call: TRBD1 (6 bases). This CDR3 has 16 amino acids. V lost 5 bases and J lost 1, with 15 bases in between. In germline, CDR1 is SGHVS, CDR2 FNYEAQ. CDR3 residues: CASSPDWGLSNQPQHF. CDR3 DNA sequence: TGTGCCAGCAGCCCCGATTGGGGGCTCAGCAATCAGCCCCAGCATTTT.

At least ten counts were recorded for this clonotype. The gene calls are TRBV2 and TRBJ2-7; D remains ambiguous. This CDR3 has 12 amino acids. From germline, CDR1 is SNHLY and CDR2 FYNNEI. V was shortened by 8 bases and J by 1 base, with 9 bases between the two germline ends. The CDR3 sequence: CASATRSYEQYF. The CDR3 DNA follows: TGTGCCAGCGCCACACGTTCCTACGAGCAGTACTTC.

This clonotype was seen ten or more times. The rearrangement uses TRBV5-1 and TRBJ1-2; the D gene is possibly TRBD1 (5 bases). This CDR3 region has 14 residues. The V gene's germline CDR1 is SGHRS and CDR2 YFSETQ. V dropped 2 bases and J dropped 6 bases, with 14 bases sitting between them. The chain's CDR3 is CASSLHQGGDGYTF. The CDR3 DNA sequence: TGCGCCAGCAGCTTACATCAGGGAGGGGATGGCTACACCTTC.

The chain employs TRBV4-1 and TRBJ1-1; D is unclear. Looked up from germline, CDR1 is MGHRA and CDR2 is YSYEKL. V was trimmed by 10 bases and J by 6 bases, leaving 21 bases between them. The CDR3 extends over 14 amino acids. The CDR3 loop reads CATTEPAVDSEAFF. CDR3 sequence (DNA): TGCGCCACCACGGAACCAGCCGTCGACTCTGAAGCTTTCTTT.

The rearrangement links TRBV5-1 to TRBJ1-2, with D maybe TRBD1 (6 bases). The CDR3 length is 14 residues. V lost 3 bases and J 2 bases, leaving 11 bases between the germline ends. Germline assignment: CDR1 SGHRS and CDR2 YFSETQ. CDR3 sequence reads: CASSSTGTNYGYTF. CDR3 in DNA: TGCGCCAGCAGCTCCACAGGGACAAACTATGGCTACACCTTC. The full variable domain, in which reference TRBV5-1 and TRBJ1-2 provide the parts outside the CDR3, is KAGVTQTPRYLIKTRGQQVTLSCSPISGHRSVSWYQQTPGQGLQFLFEYFSETQRNKGNFPGRFSGRQFSNSRSEMNVSTLELGDSALYLCASSSTGTNYGYTFGSGTRLTVV.

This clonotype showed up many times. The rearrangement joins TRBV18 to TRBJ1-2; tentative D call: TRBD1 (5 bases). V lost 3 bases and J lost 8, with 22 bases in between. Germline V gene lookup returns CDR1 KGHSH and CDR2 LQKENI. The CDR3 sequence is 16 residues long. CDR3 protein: CASSPAEGRRPGGYTF. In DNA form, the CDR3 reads TGTGCCAGCTCACCTGCCGAGGGACGTAGGCCGGGAGGCTACACCTTC.

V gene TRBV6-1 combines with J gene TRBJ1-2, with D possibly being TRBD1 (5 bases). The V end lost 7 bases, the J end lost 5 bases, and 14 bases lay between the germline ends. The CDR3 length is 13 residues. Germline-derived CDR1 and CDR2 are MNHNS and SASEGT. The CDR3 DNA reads TGTGCCAGCAATCCGACAGCAAGTTATGGCTACACCTTC. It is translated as CASNPTASYGYTF.

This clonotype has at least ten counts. The CDR3 DNA reads as TGCGCCAGCAGCTCCCGTAGCGGGGGCGCCGCCACAGATACGCAGTATTTT. Translation gives CASSSRSGGAATDTQYF. The chain combines TRBV5-1 with TRBJ2-3, with 9 positions matching TRBD2. Germline assignment: CDR1 SGHRS and CDR2 YFSETQ. Trimming at V came to 3 bases and at J to 2 bases, leaving 10 bases not matched to a gene. The CDR3 is 17 amino acids.

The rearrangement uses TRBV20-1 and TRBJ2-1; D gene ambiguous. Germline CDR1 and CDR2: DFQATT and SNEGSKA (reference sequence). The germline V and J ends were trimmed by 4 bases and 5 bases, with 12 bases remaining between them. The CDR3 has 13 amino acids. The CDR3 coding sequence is TGCAGTGCTACCCCCCAATTAGACAATGAGCAGTTCTTC. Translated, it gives CSATPQLDNEQFF.